This T cell receptor (beta chain) came from a study of T-cell reconstitution after alpha-beta-depleted transplantation in children. This clonotype was seen ten or more times. With 1 base removed from V and 1 base from J, the gap between germline ends came to 7 bases. CDR3 size: 13 residues. Per germline, CDR1 DFQATT and CDR2 SNEGSKA (reference sequence). The TCRbeta library was prepared with unique molecular identifiers. TCRdb ran MiXCR on the PCR reads and lists one entry per CDR3 protein. The profile shows hundreds of thousands of distinct CDR3 sequences, over 15% of them singletons. Here the sequenced sample was PBMCs from the stem cell graft donor, taken from the stem cell graft. The TCR comes from a human donor who donated a stem cell graft to a child with acute myeloid leukemia. The V call is TRBV20-1, the J call TRBJ1-1; D call uncertain. The DNA for the CDR3 is TGCAGTGCTAGAGTGGGCCCGAACACTGAAGCTTTCTTT. Its translation: CSARVGPNTEAFF.